This TCR beta chain is from a study of blood T cell repertoires in COVID-19 (dated by TCRdb to about 2020). Concerning the study at large: Samples from collaborators originated in the United States, Italy and Spain and spanned both the acute and convalescent phases of COVID-19. Subjects who had been exposed to COVID-19, were actively infected with it, or had recovered from it provided the deeply sampled blood TCRbeta repertoires that made up the dataset. The prospective study material was composed of cDNA or gDNA derived from T cells, B-cell-depleted T cells, or PBMCs. Where available, HLA class I and class II types were taken from metadata supplied by the sample provider and were not determined by assay-based typing. The samples were drawn from two sources: the first 160 participants of the ongoing ImmuneRACE study, and 950 to 1,500 subjects contributed by 6 global collaborators. A freely available public database, intended as a resource for researchers studying the immune response to SARS-CoV-2, is where the repertoires were released. Sample metadata almost always included a de-identified subject ID, COVID-19 status, age in years and sex.

This clone turned up a few times. Its binding antigen is unknown. The input lacks base qualities; no much larger clone sits a single base away. TCRbeta CDR3 regions were amplified from genomic DNA by means of the immunoSEQ Assay, a bias-controlled multiplex PCR. The source study handled its data this way. The number of nucleated cells in each sample was estimated by amplification of reference gene primers within the assay. Sequence reads were collapsed and filtered to measure the absolute abundance of every unique TCRbeta CDR3 rearrangement. For each sample, productive Simpson clonality was calculated as the square root of Simpson's diversity index across productive rearrangements. This immuneACCESS table, as held by TCRdb, lists in-frame sequences with V and J called but not all clones. Of the missing ones, under half trace to an unresolved V gene in checked studies; the others have no known cause. V, J and clone size are taken as reported in that table, and D and trimming were inferred from the DNA itself. The sample data list approximately 280,000 clones, and nearly 90% of these were observed just once. The ten largest clonotypes hold roughly 1.6% of the sample.

Summary of the overall study and its limitations: How much clinical and demographic metadata was included differed by source and by participant, and the metadata was provided uncurated.

In the prospective study, participants were roughly 18 to 100 years old, resided in 24 geographic areas of the United States, and were enrolled through a virtual design. Cohort assignment in the prospective study relied on participant-reported clinical history from a screening survey and a study questionnaire. In the prospective study, whole blood, serum and a nasopharyngeal or oropharyngeal swab were collected from each participant by mobile phlebotomists. Participants in the prospective study had the option to provide additional blood draws and questionnaires over an approximately 2-month period. Before DNA extraction, prospective study blood samples were shipped either frozen or at room temperature. At the junction V is shortened by 2 bases and J by 12 bases; bases outside the gene matches: 13. There are 14 amino acids in the CDR3, from cysteine to phenylalanine inclusive. Only the CDR3 DNA is retained, 42 bases long and in frame from the first base. CDR1 is given as WSHSY and CDR2 as SAAADI, both from the germline V gene.

The sequence derives from a woman aged 18-29 years with acute COVID-19. The specimen sequenced was PBMCs or T cells enriched from blood (not recorded which). The sequence joins TRBV10-2 to TRBJ2-7, with 7 bases aligning to TRBD1. The DNA is TGCGCCAGCAGTGAGCCTGATACGGGACAGCGAATGTACTTC. It translates as CASSEPDTGQRMYF.